This T cell receptor beta chain was identified in a study of OX40 agonist ivuxolimab in advanced cancers. TCRdb's copy holds only in-frame clones and misses some; the assay was immunoSEQ multiplex PCR. Altogether around 69,000 clones are present, less than 90% being singletons, with the ten largest covering 3.1%. V lost 0 bases, J lost 10 bases, and 8 bases lay in between. The CDR3 has 12 residues. Germline V gene data show CDR1 as SGHNT and CDR2 as YYREEE (reference sequence). The chain carries TRBV5-4 and TRBJ2-1; possible D gene TRBD2, 5 bases. This clonotype originated in an adult with an advanced solid tumor such as melanoma, head and neck, liver or kidney cancer. This specimen consisted of CD4+ or CD8+ T cells sorted from blood, obtained in a trial of the OX40 agonist ivuxolimab. The CDR3 here is CASSLASGEQFF. In DNA form, the CDR3 reads TGTGCCAGCAGCTTGGCGTCGGGAGAGCAGTTCTTC.